This T cell receptor beta chain emerged from a study of blood T cells in healthy people across ages (dated by TCRdb to about 2015). For the study in its entirety: In model experiments, roughly one uniquely barcoded TCR beta cDNA molecule per two T cells was captured by template switching. To track age-related changes in TCR beta repertoire diversity, the study relied on deep sequencing normalized with unique cDNA molecular identifiers. Donors were grouped into four age groups: young (average 16 years), middle-aged (roughly 40), aged (around 56) and long-lived (around 82). To avoid experimental bias, donors of different ages were distributed randomly across sequencing lanes. The study analyzed two additional independent replicas of 1 million unique cDNA reads from the same blood draw for two donors, one aged 18 to 30 and one aged 80 or older.

The germline V gene provides CDR1 LGHNA and CDR2 YSLEER. Trimming removed 4 bases from V and 2 bases from J, leaving 12 bases between the germline ends. From the cysteine up to the phenylalanine, the CDR3 has a length of 14 residues. The read is trimmed to its CDR3 DNA, 42 bases read in frame from base 1. The donors were around 39 Caucasian individuals from Russia, aged about 6 to 100 years, who were systemically healthy. Each donor gave ten milliliters of peripheral blood, drawn into EDTA-treated Vacutainer tubes. Ficoll-Paque density-gradient centrifugation was used to isolate PBMCs, with at least 6.5 million per sample. Trizol reagent was used to extract total RNA from the PBMCs, yielding at least 6 micrograms per sample. For every donor, an aliquot of PBMCs went through flow cytometry to measure the percentages of naive CD45RAhigh/CD27high T cells. With regard to this clonotype: The target of this receptor is not known. Base qualities are not provided; no much larger clone lies one nucleotide away.

Results the study describes overall, beyond this receptor: Bulk unsorted PBMC profiling prevented conclusive comparison of naive and antigen-experienced compartments. The long-lived group showed more naive CD4+ T cells, fewer expanded clones and increased TCR diversity than the aged group, suggesting age selection. The percentage of naive T cells measured by flow cytometry correlated strongly with observed TCR beta diversity. Estimates of total diversity from one million sequenced T cells were regarded as lower bounds and underestimates. Observed TCR beta diversity per million T cells fell roughly linearly with age, and a significant reduction was already apparent by age roughly 40. Because the CMV infection status of the donors was unknown, age-related changes in expanded clonotypes may potentially have been confounded.

The library was prepared using 5' RACE. TCRdb records Illumina HiSeq 2500 as the sequencer. A second PCR of about 6 to 12 cycles was run with a J-beta primer mix and a sample-barcoded 5' primer. Each TCR beta cDNA molecule received a unique molecular identifier from a template-switch 5' adaptor carrying 12 random nucleotides. Each sample yielded at least 3 million CDR3-containing paired-end reads. First-strand cDNA synthesis was performed from all RNA using the Mint cDNA synthesis kit, with priming by a TRBC-specific oligonucleotide. Following uracil-DNA glycosylase treatment, all cDNA underwent a first 18-cycle PCR with the universal primers M1SS and BC2_uni_R. Per the original workflow: Normalization of each sample was performed by random selection of 1 million high-quality reads, each carrying a distinct molecular identifier. Instead of being binned into consensus sequences, reads that shared molecular identifiers were thrown out. MiTCR, run with a Q25 quality threshold and the strictest error-elimination algorithm, handled CDR3 identification, clonotype clustering and error correction. A nonparametric unseen species model using Euler transformation provided a lower-bound estimate of total TCR beta diversity. TCRdb handled the public reads itself, with Q25 trimming in fastp and clone calling in MiXCR, and kept productive beta chains. Records with the same CDR3 protein are collapsed into one entry carrying the most frequent genes and DNA. It is TCRdb's table, rather than the study itself, that gives the V and J calls and clone size. For this sample the table gives 780,000 or so distinct CDR3 sequences, of which roughly 56% were detected only once. Of the sample, roughly 24% falls within the top ten clones.

This clonotype was sampled from a man aged 35-49 years in good health. What was sequenced was blood. The rearrangement combines TRBV4-3 with TRBJ2-7, with no confidently assigned D gene. The CDR3 protein sequence reads: CASSPYLGTYEQYF. The nucleotide sequence is given as TGCGCCAGCAGCCCCTACCTCGGAACCTACGAGCAGTACTTC.